This T cell receptor beta chain was documented in a study of blood T cell repertoires in COVID-19. The CDR3 sequence is 14 residues long. V shed 6 bases and J 9 bases; nucleotides not matched to a gene: 11. In germline, CDR1 is MNHEY, CDR2 SVGAGI. In the original analysis: Quantification of nucleated cells was approximated via reference gene primer amplification. Profiled with immunoSEQ multiplex PCR; TCRdb holds only in-frame clones, not every one. V, J and clone size are taken as reported in that table, and D and trimming were inferred from the DNA itself. The profile shows 300,000 to 350,000 clones, 85% to 90% of them singletons. Participants came from under 30 US areas, aged about 18 to 89 years.

The receptor comes from a woman in her 30s who had recovered from COVID-19. Sequenced sample: PBMCs or T cells enriched from blood (not recorded which). The chain joins TRBV6-5 to TRBJ1-2; the match to TRBD1 covers 9 bases. CDR3 sequence (DNA): TGTGCCAGCAGCCGTACAGGGGGCCCTTATCGCTACACCTTC. As protein: CASSRTGGPYRYTF.